This T cell receptor beta chain was sequenced in a study of blood T cells in healthy people across ages. The CDR3 contains 15 residues. With 11 bases clipped from V and 3 bases from J, the junction kept 12 bases outside the gene matches. The germline V gene encodes CDR1 LNHNV and CDR2 YYDKDF (reference sequence). This clonotype was found a few times. The authors ran a second PCR of roughly 6 to 12 cycles using a sample-barcoded 5' primer and a J-beta primer mix. One entry per CDR3 protein results from TCRdb running MiXCR on the 5' RACE reads. This sample has roughly 2 million distinct CDR3 sequences; roughly 52% occur once, and the top ten carry around 2.1%. No fewer than 6.5 million PBMCs went into each sample.

This TCR was recovered from a woman aged 40 to 49 in good health. This sequence joins TRBV15 and TRBJ2-1, with 8 bases fitting TRBD1. Specimen: blood. The CDR3 nucleotides are TGTGCCTCCCACCGAGCCGGGACAGGCTACAATGAGCAGTTCTTC. Its protein product is CASHRAGTGYNEQFF.